Listed here are 12 T cell receptor beta chains from one sample, sequenced in a study of blood T cell repertoires in COVID-19. Clones were read by immunoSEQ multiplex PCR, and TCRdb kept only the in-frame ones, dropping some. The table includes around 240,000 clones, 70% to 90% detected once. The sample consisted of PBMCs or T cells enriched from blood (not recorded which). The receptors were gathered from a woman aged 45-65 years who had recovered from COVID-19.

V gene TRBV7-8 combines with J gene TRBJ2-7, with 7 nucleotides matching TRBD2. CDR3 length: 12 residues. The germline gives CDR1 SGHVS, CDR2 FQNEAQ. The V segment lost 1 base and the J segment 7 bases; nucleotides outside the gene matches: 1. CDR3 residues: CASSLDGGEQYF. The CDR3 DNA follows: TGTGCCAGCAGCTTAGACGGGGGGGAGCAGTACTTC.

This rearrangement joins TRBV5-6 to TRBJ1-6; a weak D match, TRBD1 (5 bases). CDR3 length equals 18 residues. Germline assignment: CDR1 SGHDT and CDR2 YYEEEE. The V and J ends lost 3 bases and 0 bases respectively, with 16 bases between them. The CDR3 here is CASSSSYRQFSYNSPLHF. The DNA for the CDR3 is TGTGCCAGCAGCTCATCATACCGACAGTTCTCCTATAATTCACCCCTCCACTTT. Full variable domain (outside the CDR3, taken from reference TRBV5-6 and TRBJ1-6): DAGVTQSPTHLIKTRGQQVTLRCSPKSGHDTVSWYQQALGQGPQFIFQYYEEEERQRGNFPDRFSGHQFPNYSSELNVNALLLGDSALYLCASSSSYRQFSYNSPLHFGNGTRLTVT.

On this clone itself: Other DNA sequences in the same sample also yield this CDR3. The DNA of the CDR3 is TGTGCCAGCAGTTTATCGGCCTACGAGCAGTACTTC. It translates to CASSLSAYEQYF. The chain employs TRBV28 and TRBJ2-7; no clear D gene. This CDR3 has 12 amino acids. Per germline, CDR1 MDHEN and CDR2 SYDVKM. V was shortened by 1 base and J by 2 bases, with 3 bases between the two germline ends.

The chain joins TRBV5-1 to TRBJ2-7; 7 bases are a match to TRBD1. V lost 2 bases and J lost 2; bases outside the gene matches: 13. The CDR3 has 17 residues. Germline values: CDR1 SGHRS, CDR2 YFSETQ. The CDR3 spells CASSFAPDRVGTYEQYF. The CDR3 nucleotides read TGCGCCAGCAGCTTTGCCCCCGACAGGGTGGGAACCTACGAGCAGTACTTC.

This chain joins TRBV2 and TRBJ2-5; the match to TRBD2 covers 12 bases. V was clipped by 6 bases and J by 5 bases; unmatched bases: 7. This CDR3 comprises 15 residues. Germline lookup yields CDR1 SNHLY and CDR2 FYNNEI. The CDR3 here is CASSYTSGRPETQYF. The CDR3 DNA reads TGTGCCAGCAGCTATACTAGCGGGAGGCCGGAGACCCAGTACTTC. Variable domain in full (rest from reference TRBV2 and TRBJ2-5): EPEVTQTPSHQVTQMGQEVILRCVPISNHLYFYWYRQILGQKVEFLVSFYNNEISEKSEIFDDQFSVERPDGSNFTLKIRSTKLEDSAMYFCASSYTSGRPETQYFGPGTRLLVL.

This rearrangement joins TRBV10-1 to TRBJ2-3; TRBD2 matches at 8 bases. Per germline, CDR1 WNHNN and CDR2 SYGVQD (reference sequence). CDR3 size: 15 residues. Trimming cost V 0 bases and J 1 base; bases outside gene matches: 0. The DNA of the CDR3 is TGCGCCAGCAGTGAGTCGACTAGCGGCACAGATACGCAGTATTTT. Protein: CASSESTSGTDTQYF.

The V and J genes are TRBV6-1 and TRBJ1-2; no reliable D call. CDR3 length: 13 amino acids. Germline values: CDR1 MNHNS, CDR2 SASEGT. V lost 1 base to trimming and J lost 8 bases, with 11 bases between them. For the CDR3, the DNA is TGTGCCAGCAGTGAAGATAGCAGGAGGGGCTACACCTTC. It is translated as CASSEDSRRGYTF.

The chain links TRBV5-5 to TRBJ1-4; TRBD1 agrees at 8 bases. The V and J ends lost 6 bases and 5 bases, in that order; junction bases with no gene match: 9. The V gene's germline CDR1 is SGHKS and CDR2 YYEKEE (reference sequence). The CDR3 extends over 15 amino acids. The CDR3 region has the DNA TGTGCCAGCAATCCTACAGGGGGTTCAAATGAAAAACTGTTTTTT. Protein sequence: CASNPTGGSNEKLFF.

The rearrangement links TRBV28 to TRBJ2-2; D gene unclear. Germline assignment: CDR1 MDHEN and CDR2 SYDVKM. The CDR3 loop spans 13 amino acids. The V gene lost 3 bases and the J gene lost 4 bases, with 6 bases spanning the gap. In nucleotides, the CDR3 is TGTGCCAGCAGTTTTTTGGCCACCGGGGAGCTGTTTTTT. Translated: CASSFLATGELFF.

This chain links TRBV3-1 (or the pseudogene TRBV3-2) with TRBJ2-2; D perhaps matches TRBD2 (5 bases). Between the trimmed V and J ends, which lost 2 bases and 4 bases, there was a span of 14 bases. The CDR3 sequence is 16 residues long. Germline-derived CDR1 and CDR2 are LGHDT and YNNKEL (reference sequence). CDR3 amino acids: CASSQMYGEITGELFF. DNA of the CDR3: TGTGCCAGCAGCCAAATGTACGGGGAGATCACCGGGGAGCTGTTTTTT.

The rearrangement joins TRBV15 to TRBJ1-1, with a possible D match to TRBD1 (6 bases). This CDR3 has 15 amino acids. Trimming took 1 base from V and 0 from J, leaving 9 bases between them. CDR1 and CDR2 from the germline V gene are LNHNV and YYDKDF (reference sequence). The DNA for the CDR3 is TGTGCCACCAGCAGAGGGACAGCCATGAACACTGAAGCTTTCTTT. Translation: CATSRGTAMNTEAFF.

This chain uses TRBV27 with TRBJ1-1; 8 bases line up with TRBD1. The J segment lost 10 bases and the V segment lost 8 bases, leaving 12 bases of the junction unmatched. The CDR3 totals 13 residues. CDR1 and CDR2 (germline): MNHEY, SMNVEV (reference sequence). CDR3 in DNA: TGTGCCAGCGGGGTCGGACAGGGCGAGGCAGCTTTCTTT. Protein sequence: CASGVGQGEAAFF.